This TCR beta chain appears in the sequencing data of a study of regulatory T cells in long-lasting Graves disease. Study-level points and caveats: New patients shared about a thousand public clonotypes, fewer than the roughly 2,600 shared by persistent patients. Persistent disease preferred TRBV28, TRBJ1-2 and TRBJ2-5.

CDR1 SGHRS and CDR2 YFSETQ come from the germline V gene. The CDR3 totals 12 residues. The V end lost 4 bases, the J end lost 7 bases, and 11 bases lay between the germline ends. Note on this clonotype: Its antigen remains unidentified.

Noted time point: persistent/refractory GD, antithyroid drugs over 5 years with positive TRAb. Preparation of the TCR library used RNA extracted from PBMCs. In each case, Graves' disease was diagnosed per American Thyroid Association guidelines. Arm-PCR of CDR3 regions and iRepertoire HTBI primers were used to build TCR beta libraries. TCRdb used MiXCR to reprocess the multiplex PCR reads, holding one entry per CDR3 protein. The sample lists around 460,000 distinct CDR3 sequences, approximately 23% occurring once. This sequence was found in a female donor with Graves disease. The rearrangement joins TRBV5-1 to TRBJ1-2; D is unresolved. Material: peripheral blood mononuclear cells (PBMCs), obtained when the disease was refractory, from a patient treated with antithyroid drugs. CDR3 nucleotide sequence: TGCGCCAGCAGCCCCGGCAGCGGTGGCTACACCTTC. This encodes CASSPGSGGYTF.